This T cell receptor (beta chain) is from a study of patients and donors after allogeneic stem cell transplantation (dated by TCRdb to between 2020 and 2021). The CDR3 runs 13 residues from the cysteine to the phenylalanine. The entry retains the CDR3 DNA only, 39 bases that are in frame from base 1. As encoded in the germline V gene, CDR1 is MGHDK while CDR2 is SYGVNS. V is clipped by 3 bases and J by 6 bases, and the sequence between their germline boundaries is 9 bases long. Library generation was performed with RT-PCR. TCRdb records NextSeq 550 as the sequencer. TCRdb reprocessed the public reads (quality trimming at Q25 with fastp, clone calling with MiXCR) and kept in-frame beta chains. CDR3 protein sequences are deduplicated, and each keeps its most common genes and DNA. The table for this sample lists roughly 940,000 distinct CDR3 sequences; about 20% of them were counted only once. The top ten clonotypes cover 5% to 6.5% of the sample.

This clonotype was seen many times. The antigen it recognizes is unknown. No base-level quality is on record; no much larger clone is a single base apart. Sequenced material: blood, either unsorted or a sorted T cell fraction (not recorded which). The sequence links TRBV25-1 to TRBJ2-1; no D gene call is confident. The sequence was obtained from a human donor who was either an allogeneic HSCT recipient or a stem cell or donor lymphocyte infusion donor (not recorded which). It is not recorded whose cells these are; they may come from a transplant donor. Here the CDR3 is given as CASSDLLGNEQFF. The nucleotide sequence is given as TGTGCCAGCAGTGACCTCCTTGGCAATGAGCAGTTCTTC.